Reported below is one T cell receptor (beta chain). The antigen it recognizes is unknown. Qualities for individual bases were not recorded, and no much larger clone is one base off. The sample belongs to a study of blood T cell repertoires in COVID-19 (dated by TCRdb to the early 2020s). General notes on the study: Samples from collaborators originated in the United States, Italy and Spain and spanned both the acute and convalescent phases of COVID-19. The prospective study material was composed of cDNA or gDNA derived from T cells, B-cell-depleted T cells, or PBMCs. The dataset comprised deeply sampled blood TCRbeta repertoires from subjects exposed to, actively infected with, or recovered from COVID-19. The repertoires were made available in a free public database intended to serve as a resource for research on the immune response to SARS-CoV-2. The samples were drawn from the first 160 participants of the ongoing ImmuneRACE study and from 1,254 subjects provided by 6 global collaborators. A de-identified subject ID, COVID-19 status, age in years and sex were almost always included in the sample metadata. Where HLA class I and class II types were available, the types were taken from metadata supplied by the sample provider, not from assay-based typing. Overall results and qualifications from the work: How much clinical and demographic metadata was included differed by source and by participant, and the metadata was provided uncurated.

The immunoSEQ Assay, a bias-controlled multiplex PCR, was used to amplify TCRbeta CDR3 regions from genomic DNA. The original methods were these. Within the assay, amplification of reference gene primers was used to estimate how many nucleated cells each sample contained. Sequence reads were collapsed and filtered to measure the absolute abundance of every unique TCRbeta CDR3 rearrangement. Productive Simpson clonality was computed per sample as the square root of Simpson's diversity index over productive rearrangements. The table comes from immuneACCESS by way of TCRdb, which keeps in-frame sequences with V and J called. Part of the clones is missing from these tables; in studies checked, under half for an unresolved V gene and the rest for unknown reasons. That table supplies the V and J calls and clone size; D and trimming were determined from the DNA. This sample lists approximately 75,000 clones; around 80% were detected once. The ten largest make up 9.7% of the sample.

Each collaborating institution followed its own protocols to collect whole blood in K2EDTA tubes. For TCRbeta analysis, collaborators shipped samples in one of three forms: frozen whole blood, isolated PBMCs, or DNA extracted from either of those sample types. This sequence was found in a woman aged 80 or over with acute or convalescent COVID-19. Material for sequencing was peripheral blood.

The nucleotide sequence is given as TGTGCCAGCTCACCACGTAGGGACAAGAACACTGAAGCTTTCTTT. Its translation reads: CASSPRRDKNTEAFF. Rearrangement joined TRBV18 to TRBJ1-1; the D gene is possibly TRBD1, with 6 bases matching. The germline V gene yields KGHSH for CDR1 and LQKENI for CDR2. From cysteine to phenylalanine, the CDR3 is 15 amino acids long. Of all the DNA, just the CDR3 is kept, 45 bases in frame from base 1. The V end loses 1 base and the J end loses 1 base, and a stretch of 10 bases separates them.